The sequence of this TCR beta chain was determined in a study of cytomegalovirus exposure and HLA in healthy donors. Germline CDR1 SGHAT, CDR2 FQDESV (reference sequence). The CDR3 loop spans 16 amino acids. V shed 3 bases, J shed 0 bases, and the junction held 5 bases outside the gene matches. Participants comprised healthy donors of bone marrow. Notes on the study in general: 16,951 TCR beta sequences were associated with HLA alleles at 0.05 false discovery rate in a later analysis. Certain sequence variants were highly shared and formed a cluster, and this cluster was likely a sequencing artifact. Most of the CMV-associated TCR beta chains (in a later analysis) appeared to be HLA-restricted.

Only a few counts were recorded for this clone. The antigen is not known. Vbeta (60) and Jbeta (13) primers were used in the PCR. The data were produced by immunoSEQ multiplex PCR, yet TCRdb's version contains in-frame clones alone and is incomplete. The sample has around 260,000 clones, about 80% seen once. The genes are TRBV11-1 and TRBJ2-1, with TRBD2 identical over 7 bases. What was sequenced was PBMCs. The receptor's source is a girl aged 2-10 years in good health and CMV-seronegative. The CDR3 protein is CASSLGEGGSYNEQFF. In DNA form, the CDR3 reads TGTGCCAGCAGCTTGGGGGAGGGTGGCTCCTACAATGAGCAGTTCTTC.